The next 9 T cell receptor beta chains were all read from a single sample in a study of shared clonotypes between healthy human individuals. Naive CD8 cells lacked CD45RO and underwent positive selection for CCR7, leaving out terminally differentiated effector memory CD45RA+ cells. Data came from immunoSEQ multiplex PCR; TCRdb stores just in-frame clones and leaves some out. The top ten hold 0.11% of the sample, which has 600,000 or so clones, 85% to 95% seen once. What was sequenced was naive CD8+ T cells sorted from blood. The source is a woman aged 30 to 39 in good health.

This chain connects TRBV10-3 to TRBJ1-5, with a weak D call TRBD1 (6 bases). Germline-derived CDR1 and CDR2 are ENHRY and SYGVKD. The V and J ends lost 5 bases and 7 bases respectively, with 12 bases between them. This CDR3 has 13 residues. CDR3 DNA: TGTGCCATCAGTCCAGGGGCGCGGCAGCCCCAGCATTTT. It is translated as CAISPGARQPQHF.

This clone has more than one count but fewer than ten. The rearrangement uses TRBV6-5 and TRBJ1-1; tentatively, D is TRBD1 (6 bases). The CDR3 sequence is 13 residues long. In germline, CDR1 is MNHEY, CDR2 SVGAGI. Trimming pared 6 bases from V and 0 bases from J, leaving 8 bases between. The CDR3 sequence: CASSGTLNTEAFF. The CDR3 DNA follows: TGTGCCAGCAGCGGGACACTGAACACTGAAGCTTTCTTT.

The chain has TRBV2 and TRBJ2-1; no clear D. The V end lost 4 bases, the J end lost 5 bases, and 9 bases lay between the germline ends. The CDR3 is made up of 13 amino acids. Per germline, CDR1 SNHLY and CDR2 FYNNEI. CDR3 amino acids: CASSGRPNNEQFF. The CDR3 DNA reads as TGTGCCAGCAGTGGTCGTCCAAACAATGAGCAGTTCTTC.

The CDR3 region is CASSLIQGAEQYF. The CDR3 coding sequence is TGTGCCAGCAGCTTAATTCAGGGCGCCGAGCAGTACTTC. The chain links TRBV7-9 to TRBJ2-7, with a possible D match to TRBD1 (5 bases). Trimming pared 2 bases from V and 6 bases from J, leaving 11 bases between. This CDR3 is built from 13 residues. Per germline, CDR1 SEHNR and CDR2 FQNEAQ (reference sequence).

The chain combines TRBV28 with TRBJ2-1; 7 bases map to TRBD1. The length of the CDR3 is 15 residues. The germline CDR1 and CDR2 sequences are MDHEN and SYDVKM. Trimming took 6 bases from V and 2 from J; bases not matched to a gene: 7. In DNA, the CDR3 is TGTGCCAGCAGACGACGGGACAGCACCTACAATGAGCAGTTCTTC. Translating it yields CASRRRDSTYNEQFF.

The chain links TRBV6-5 to TRBJ2-5; D may be TRBD1 (5 bases). The J call may be incorrect, as the DNA end agrees better with TRBJ2-7. The CDR3 sequence is 15 residues long. CDR1 is MNHEY, CDR2 SVGAGI, per germline. CDR3 sequence reads: CASSYSGQGVYEQYF. CDR3 in DNA: TGTGCCAGCAGTTACTCTGGCCAGGGTGTGTACGAGCAGTACTTC.

This sequence joins TRBV27 and TRBJ2-3; perhaps TRBD2 as D (6 bases). Between the trimmed V and J ends, which lost 8 bases and 3 bases, there was a span of 18 bases. The germline gives CDR1 MNHEY, CDR2 SMNVEV (reference sequence). The CDR3 sequence is 15 residues long. Written as DNA, the CDR3 is TGTGCCAGCGTAGCGGTAGCGAGCGGGACAGATACGCAGTATTTT. It translates to CASVAVASGTDTQYF.

The rearrangement links TRBV5-4 to TRBJ2-7; weak D call: TRBD2 (7 bases). Germline CDR1 and CDR2: SGHNT and YYREEE (reference sequence). The V end was cut by 3 bases, the J end by 2 bases, with 21 bases between. The length of the CDR3 is 17 residues. CDR3 protein: CASSWEGGGQRTYEQYF. CDR3 bases: TGTGCCAGCAGCTGGGAGGGGGGAGGACAGCGAACCTACGAGCAGTACTTC. The complete variable domain, with remaining parts taken from reference TRBV5-4 and TRBJ2-7, reads ETGVTQSPTHLIKTRGQQVTLRCSSQSGHNTVSWYQQALGQGPQFIFQYYREEENGRGNFPPRFSGLQFPNYSSELNVNALELDDSALYLCASSWEGGGQRTYEQYFGPGTRLTVT.

V is TRBV29-1 and J is TRBJ2-1, with 9 bases lining up with TRBD2. Germline-derived CDR1 and CDR2 are SQVTM and ANQGSEA. This CDR3 has 12 amino acids. Trimming cost V 7 bases and J 6 bases; bases outside gene matches: 4. The CDR3 here is CSGASGANEQFF. The CDR3 coding sequence is TGCAGCGGGGCTAGCGGGGCCAATGAGCAGTTCTTC.